This T cell receptor (beta chain) originates from a study of low-dose radiotherapy and immunotherapy resistance in tumors. Amplification of TCRs used a constant-region primer and V-primer adapter for around 19 PCR cycles. MiXCR was run by TCRdb on the reads, yielding one entry per CDR3 protein. The sample has some 52,000 distinct CDR3 sequences, around 35% seen once. The time point: after trial treatment. This sample's treatment: LDRT plus nivolumab, ipilimumab, low-dose cyclophosphamide and aspirin (RACIN trial). Advanced solid tumors lacking tumor-infiltrating lymphocytes were present in eligible patients. Losses at the gene ends were 4 bases for V and 5 bases for J; bases not matched to a gene: 8. The CDR3 consists of 15 residues. Per germline, CDR1 SGHVS and CDR2 FQNEAQ.

The TCR was taken from a male donor with rectosigmoid adenocarcinoma. The input for sequencing was PBMCs, taken after low-dose radiotherapy plus immunotherapy. The chain combines TRBV7-8 with TRBJ2-7; 10 bases agree with TRBD1. The CDR3 DNA follows: TGTGCCAGCAGCTCGAGACCGGGACAGGGGAACGAGCAGTACTTC. It translates to CASSSRPGQGNEQYF.